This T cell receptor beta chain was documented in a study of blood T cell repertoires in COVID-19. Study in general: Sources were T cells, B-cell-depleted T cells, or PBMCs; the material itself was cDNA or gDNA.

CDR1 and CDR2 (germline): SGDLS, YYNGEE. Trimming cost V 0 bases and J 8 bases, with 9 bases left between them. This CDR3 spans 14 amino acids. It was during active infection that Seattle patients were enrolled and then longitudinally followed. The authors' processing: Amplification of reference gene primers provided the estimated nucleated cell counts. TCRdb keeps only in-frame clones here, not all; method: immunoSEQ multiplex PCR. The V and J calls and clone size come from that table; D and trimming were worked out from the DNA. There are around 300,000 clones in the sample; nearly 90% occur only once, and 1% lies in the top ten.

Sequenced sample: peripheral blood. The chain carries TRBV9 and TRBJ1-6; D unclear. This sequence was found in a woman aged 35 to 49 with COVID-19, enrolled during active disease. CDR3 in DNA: TGTGCCAGCAGCGTAGCGTCGGTTGATTCACCCCTCCACTTT. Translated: CASSVASVDSPLHF.